Following are 18 T cell receptor beta chains from one sample sequenced in a study of sequential checkpoint blockade in melanoma. Clones were read by immunoSEQ multiplex PCR, and TCRdb kept only the in-frame ones, dropping some. In the table there are around 4,000 clones, roughly 25% of which are singletons. The sample's treatment: randomized to nivolumab then ipilimumab (arm A) or the reverse (arm B). The input for sequencing was tumor tissue (inferred from file names), taken from a patient given nivolumab and ipilimumab in sequence. These receptors originate from a human donor with melanoma.

This clone was detected many times. The chain links TRBV11-3 to TRBJ2-7; possible D gene TRBD1, 5 bases. The CDR3 totals 16 residues. V was trimmed by 7 bases and J by 7 bases, leaving 26 bases between them. Germline V lookup: CDR1 SGHNT, CDR2 YENEEA. CDR3 region: CASTPVAGPPLREQYF. As DNA, the CDR3 is TGTGCCAGCACCCCGGTGGCAGGGCCCCCTCTTCGGGAGCAGTACTTC.

J is TRBJ2-7 and V is TRBV5-1; 8 bases align to TRBD1. Unmatched junction bases numbered 9, after V lost 3 bases and J lost 4 bases. Per the germline V gene, CDR1 is SGHRS and CDR2 is YFSETQ. This CDR3 is built from 15 residues. CDR3 in amino acids: CASSSARGQDYEQYF. As DNA, the CDR3 is TGCGCCAGCAGCTCCGCAAGGGGACAGGATTACGAGCAGTACTTC. The variable domain in full, completed from reference TRBV5-1 and TRBJ2-7, reads KAGVTQTPRYLIKTRGQQVTLSCSPISGHRSVSWYQQTPGQGLQFLFEYFSETQRNKGNFPGRFSGRQFSNSRSEMNVSTLELGDSALYLCASSSARGQDYEQYFGPGTRLTVT.

A few counts support this clone. J is TRBJ2-3 and V is TRBV9; 7 nucleotides align to TRBD2. This CDR3 region has 15 residues. Germline trimming cut 0 bases from V and 2 bases from J; bases unmatched to any gene: 3. Per germline, CDR1 SGDLS and CDR2 YYNGEE. CDR3 loop: CASSVARGVTDTQYF. In DNA, the CDR3 is TGTGCCAGCAGCGTAGCTCGGGGGGTCACAGATACGCAGTATTTT.

This clone is classed as medium-sized. The chain couples TRBV6-8 to TRBJ2-2; D remains unclear. The V gene lost 0 bases and the J gene lost 1 base, with 6 bases spanning the gap. The CDR3 covers 15 residues. Germline V gives CDR1 MNHGY, CDR2 SAAAGT. Here the CDR3 DNA reads TGTGCCAGCAGTTACTCGTACCAGAACACCGGGGAGCTGTTTTTT. It encodes CASSYSYQNTGELFF.

The gene calls are TRBV6-8 and TRBJ1-1; perhaps TRBD1 as D (5 bases). With 5 bases removed from V and 10 bases from J, the gap between germline ends came to 20 bases. The CDR3 length is 14 residues. CDR1 and CDR2 (germline): MNHGY, SAAAGT. The CDR3 region has the DNA TGTGCCAGCAGTCCCGAGGTAGGGGAAAGCGGAGCTTTCTTT. This gives the protein CASSPEVGESGAFF.

This rearrangement joins TRBV2 to TRBJ2-2; 8 bases match TRBD2. Losses at the gene ends were 6 bases for V and 0 bases for J; bases not matched to a gene: 3. Germline V gene data show CDR1 as SNHLY and CDR2 as FYNNEI. The length of the CDR3 is 15 residues. The CDR3 nucleotides read TGTGCCAGCAGGGCCGGGGGGGCGAACACCGGGGAGCTGTTTTTT. Protein sequence: CASRAGGANTGELFF.

The J gene is TRBJ1-5, the V gene TRBV19, with no clear D. There are 18 residues in the CDR3. The germline V and J ends were trimmed by 3 bases and 0 bases, with 18 bases remaining between them. Looked up from germline, CDR1 is LNHDA and CDR2 is SQIVND (reference sequence). For the CDR3, the DNA is TGTGCCAGTAGTATTGTTTTCTCAGATATTTATAGCAATCAGCCCCAGCATTTT. Its protein product is CASSIVFSDIYSNQPQHF.

Relative to its sample, this clone is medium-sized. The V and J genes are TRBV11-3 and TRBJ1-1, with no clear D. Germline V CDR1 and CDR2: SGHNT, YENEEA. This CDR3 region has 14 residues. Between the trimmed V and J ends, which lost 5 bases and 4 bases, there was a span of 14 bases. CDR3 nucleotide sequence: TGTGCCAGCAGCCCGCCACAGAGACCCACTGAAGCTTTCTTT. It specifies CASSPPQRPTEAFF.

This clone was observed a few times. The chain couples TRBV6-8 to TRBJ1-2; D ambiguous. Per germline, CDR1 MNHGY and CDR2 SAAAGT. The CDR3 spans 12 residues. V lost 0 bases, J lost 4 bases, and 3 bases lay in between. CDR3 in amino acids: CASSYSGYGYTF. The CDR3, as DNA: TGTGCCAGCAGTTACTCCGGCTATGGCTACACCTTC.

In this sample, this clone turned up many times. The chain is built from TRBV5-3 and TRBJ2-3; 10 bases align to TRBD1. TRBV5-3 is known as an ORF, though its function is uncertain. The CDR3 has 14 residues. V lost 0 bases, J lost 5 bases, and 0 bases stayed unmatched. In nucleotides, the CDR3 is TGTGCCAGAAGCTTGGGGACAGGGGGAGATACGCAGTATTTT. Translation: CARSLGTGGDTQYF.

This clone was observed at least ten times. The chain links TRBV11-3 to TRBJ2-2, with 13 bases aligning to TRBD2. CDR1 is SGHNT and CDR2 is YENEEA in the germline V gene. The CDR3 runs to 16 residues. The J segment lost 5 bases and the V segment lost 5 bases, leaving 5 bases of the junction unmatched. The CDR3 protein is CASSAVGLAGTGELFF. DNA of the CDR3: TGTGCCAGCAGCGCCGTGGGACTAGCGGGGACCGGGGAGCTGTTTTTT.

This chain links TRBV30 with TRBJ1-2; 7 bases match TRBD1. CDR1 and CDR2 from the germline V gene are GTSNPN and SVGIG (reference sequence). V gave up 4 bases and J gave up 3 bases; unmatched junction bases: 11. The CDR3 loop spans 15 amino acids. This CDR3 is CAWTVRGRGDYGYTF. The CDR3, as DNA: TGTGCCTGGACCGTACGGGGCAGGGGGGACTATGGCTACACCTTC.

Only a few counts were recorded for this clone. The rearrangement uses TRBV6-8 and TRBJ2-7; 8 bases are a match to TRBD2. Trimming took 6 bases from V and 4 from J; bases not matched to a gene: 11. Germline V lookup: CDR1 MNHGY, CDR2 SAAAGT. The CDR3 sequence is 15 residues long. CDR3 region: CASSPFGGGKYEQYF. As DNA, the CDR3 is TGTGCCAGCAGCCCCTTTGGCGGGGGGAAGTACGAGCAGTACTTC.

The chain combines TRBV19 with TRBJ1-6, with D unclear. Trimming took off 7 bases at V and 6 bases at J, with 10 bases between the two ends. This CDR3 is built from 13 residues. The germline gives CDR1 LNHDA, CDR2 SQIVND (reference sequence). CDR3: CASKGSLNSPLHF. The CDR3 DNA follows: TGTGCCAGTAAAGGCAGCCTTAATTCACCCCTCCACTTT.

By frequency in the sample, this clone is medium-sized. The V gene is TRBV11-3, the J gene TRBJ1-1; 9 bases are a match to TRBD1. The germline V gene encodes CDR1 SGHNT and CDR2 YENEEA. The CDR3 is made up of 15 amino acids. Losses at the gene ends were 5 bases for V and 1 base for J; bases not matched to a gene: 5. CDR3 nucleotides: TGTGCCAGCAGCAAACAGGGGGCGAGGAACACTGAAGCTTTCTTT. This codes for CASSKQGARNTEAFF. The full variable domain, its missing parts supplied by reference TRBV11-3 and TRBJ1-1, is EAGVVQSPRYKIIEKKQPVAFWCNPISGHNTLYWYLQNLGQGPELLIRYENEEAVDDSQLPKDRFSAERLKGVDSTLKIQPAELGDSAVYLCASSKQGARNTEAFFGQGTRLTVV.

This clone has more than one count but fewer than ten. The chain links TRBV4-1 to TRBJ1-2, with a tentative D call TRBD1 (6 bases). This CDR3 region has 14 residues. The V end lost 4 bases, the J end lost 2 bases, and 11 bases lay between the germline ends. Germline V gene data show CDR1 as MGHRA and CDR2 as YSYEKL. CDR3 nucleotides: TGCGCCAGCAGCCCCCGAGGGACAAACTATGGCTACACCTTC. It specifies CASSPRGTNYGYTF.

V usage is TRBV29-1 and J usage is TRBJ2-5; D is possibly TRBD1 or TRBD2 (6 bases each). The germline V and J ends were trimmed by 1 base and 4 bases, with 7 bases remaining between them. In germline, CDR1 is SQVTM, CDR2 ANQGSEA. The CDR3 has 12 amino acids. The CDR3 DNA reads TGCAGCGTTGAAGGGGGGGCAGAGACCCAGTACTTC. Translating gives CSVEGGAETQYF. Full variable domain (remainder filled in from reference TRBV29-1 and TRBJ2-5): SAVISQKPSRDICQRGTSLTIQCQVDSQVTMMFWYRQQPGQSLTLIATANQGSEATYESGFVIDKFPISRPNLTFSTLTVSNMSPEDSSIYLCSVEGGAETQYFGPGTRLLVL.

This clone rates as medium-sized. V and J are TRBV11-3 and TRBJ2-2; TRBD1 agrees at 11 bases. The CDR3 is made up of 14 amino acids. Per the germline V gene, CDR1 is SGHNT and CDR2 is YENEEA. The V gene end was trimmed by 5 bases and the J gene end by 7 bases; junction bases not matched to a gene: 3. CDR3 sequence (DNA): TGTGCCAGCAGCCGGGACAGGGGGAACGGGGAGCTGTTTTTT. It specifies CASSRDRGNGELFF.